This T cell receptor beta chain was documented in a study of CD8 T cells in Susac syndrome. The trim removed 5 bases at V and 0 bases at J, leaving 10 bases unmatched. CDR3 length: 17 residues. CDR1 MNHNS and CDR2 SASEGT come from the germline V gene. The T cells that were sequenced for TCR beta were CD8+ and CD4+ cells from blood. Reverse transcription of 0.5 to 1 ug RNA was performed with random hexamers. Multiplex PCR with immunoSEQ amplified the TCR beta CDR3 across 54 Vbeta and 13 Jbeta. TCRdb re-called the immunoSEQ multiplex PCR reads through MiXCR, storing one row per CDR3 protein. Here the sample spans some 110,000 distinct CDR3 sequences, 85% to 95% being singletons.

This receptor was obtained from a human donor with multiple sclerosis. This rearrangement joins TRBV6-1 to TRBJ1-1, with 9 bases identical to TRBD1. The specimen sequenced was CD4+ T cells from PBMCs. This chain's CDR3 is CASSRDREISMNTEAFF. Here the CDR3 DNA reads TGTGCCAGCAGTCGGGACAGGGAGATTTCCATGAACACTGAAGCTTTCTTT.